This is a list of T cell receptor beta chains from one sample in a study of beta chain features in type 1 diabetes. Assay: immunoSEQ multiplex PCR; the TCRdb copy retains only in-frame clones and omits some. This table holds 130,000 to 150,000 clones, roughly 53% found once. Sequences were obtained from Tregs from blood. The source of these receptors is a man between 18 and 29 years old in good health. The CDR3 runs from the conserved cysteine through the conserved F or W. The D gene is left open where the match is weak. Clone size appears in some rows only: once, few, many, or a class for an expanded clone.

size,J,D,V,DNA,CDR3
once,TRBJ2-7,-,TRBV7-9,TGTGCCAGCAGCCCGCGTGGACAGAGAACCTACGAGCAGTACTTC,CASSPRGQRTYEQYF
-,TRBJ1-4,-,TRBV5-1,TGCGCCAGCAAGTCTTGGGGGGACGAATATAATGAAAAACTGTTTTTT,CASKSWGDEYNEKLFF
few,TRBJ2-1,TRBD1,TRBV2,TGTGCCAGCTTTGGGACAGGGGGCCGTAGCGGGAGGCTACCTTCCTACAATGAGCAGTTCTTC,CASFGTGGRSGRLPSYNEQFF
-,TRBJ2-1,TRBD1,TRBV28,TGTGCCAGCAGGGACAGGGGATACAATGAGCAGTTCTTC,CASRDRGYNEQFF
-,TRBJ1-4,TRBD1,TRBV7-2,TGTGCCAGCAGCAGGGGACAGCCTAATGAAAAACTGTTTTTT,CASSRGQPNEKLFF
few,TRBJ2-7,TRBD1,TRBV29-1,TGCAGCGTCGGCGGGACAGGGGTATACGAGCAGTACTTC,CSVGGTGVYEQYF
-,TRBJ2-1,-,TRBV28,TGTGCCAGCAGTATCCAGCGATTCAGAAACAATGAGCAGTTCTTC,CASSIQRFRNNEQFF
-,TRBJ2-5,-,TRBV5-4,TGTGCCAGCAGCTTGGCGGGTAGCCGTCAGTACTTC,CASSLAGSRQYF
-,TRBJ2-7,TRBD2,TRBV7-2,TGTGCCAGCAGCCTCCTCCTAGCGGCCTCCTACGAGCAGTACTTC,CASSLLLAASYEQYF
-,TRBJ2-1,TRBD2,TRBV7-2,TGTGCCAGCAGCTTAGAAAGCGGGAGAATCTACAATGAGCAGTTCTTC,CASSLESGRIYNEQFF
-,TRBJ1-1,TRBD1,TRBV7-2,TGTGCCAGCAGCCCCCGACAGGGTTTGAACACTGAAGCTTTCTTT,CASSPRQGLNTEAFF
-,TRBJ1-4,TRBD1,TRBV7-9,TGTGCCAGCAGCTGGTACAAGGGGACAGATAATGAAAAACTGTTTTTT,CASSWYKGTDNEKLFF
few,TRBJ2-3,TRBD2,TRBV6-6,TGTGCCAGCAGAGAGCGGGGCATCGATACGCAGTATTTT,CASRERGIDTQYF
few,TRBJ2-4,TRBD1,TRBV4-1,TGCGCCAGCAGCCTATTGTGGAGGCCAGGGGGAAACATTCAGTACTTC,CASSLLWRPGGNIQYF
-,TRBJ2-7,TRBD2,TRBV7-3,TGTGCCAGCAGCCCCACGGGAGGCGGGGGGCTACGCGAGCAGTACTTC,CASSPTGGGGLREQYF
-,TRBJ2-7,TRBD1,TRBV4-2,TGTGCCAGCAGCCAAGGACCGACAGGGAGTGACTACGAGCAGTACTTC,CASSQGPTGSDYEQYF
-,TRBJ2-1,TRBD2,TRBV7-2,TGTGCCAGCAGCTATCTAGCGGTGAACTACAATGAGCAGTTCTTC,CASSYLAVNYNEQFF
-,TRBJ2-1,TRBD1,TRBV6-5,TGTGCCAGCAGTTCGGGACAGGCCCGTGCGGAGCAGTTCTTC,CASSSGQARAEQFF
-,TRBJ2-5,-,TRBV5-6,TGTGCCAGCAGCTTGTATGTCGGGATCCAAGAGACCCAGTACTTC,CASSLYVGIQETQYF
few,TRBJ2-7,-,TRBV29-1,TGCAGCGCCGTGGGACGGGGGAACTACGAGCAGTACTTC,CSAVGRGNYEQYF
-,TRBJ2-1,-,TRBV10-3,TGTGCCATCGGGAGTAATGAGCAGTTCTTC,CAIGSNEQFF
-,TRBJ1-6,TRBD1,TRBV19,TGTGCCAGTAGTAGGACAGGGGGTTCACCCCTCCACTTT,CASSRTGGSPLHF
-,TRBJ2-1,-,TRBV9,TGTGCCAGCAGCCGTTTAGACTCCTACAATGAGCAGTTCTTC,CASSRLDSYNEQFF
-,TRBJ2-7,-,TRBV7-3,TGTGCCAGCAGTCGGACAGCTACCTCCTACGAGCAGTACTTC,CASSRTATSYEQYF
-,TRBJ2-5,-,TRBV29-1,TGCAGCGTGCTCGGACAGTTCGCAGGAGAGACCCAGTACTTC,CSVLGQFAGETQYF
-,TRBJ1-6,TRBD1,TRBV10-3,TGTGCCATCAGCGTGACAGGGAGATCGAATAGCTCCTATAATTCACCCCTCCACTTT,CAISVTGRSNSSYNSPLHF
-,TRBJ2-2,-,TRBV5-4,TGTGCCAGCAGCTCGACCCGGACAAACACCGGGGAGCTGTTTTTT,CASSSTRTNTGELFF
-,TRBJ2-3,TRBD1,TRBV11-2,TGTGCCAGCAGCTCCTGGGTTGGGACAGGGGGCACAGATACGCAGTATTTT,CASSSWVGTGGTDTQYF
few,TRBJ2-5,-,TRBV7-6,TGTGCCAGCAGCCAATCGAGCGCAATTCAAGAGACCCAGTACTTC,CASSQSSAIQETQYF
-,TRBJ2-3,-,TRBV6-4,TGTGCCAGCAGTGCCAATACAGGGCGGACAGATACGCAGTATTTT,CASSANTGRTDTQYF
-,TRBJ2-5,-,TRBV7-9,TGTGCCAGCAGCTTAGGGGGGCTGGGGCAAGAGACCCAGTACTTC,CASSLGGLGQETQYF